This TCR beta chain was observed in a study of shared clonotypes between healthy human individuals. Background on the study: Each donor's CD4 naive and CD4 memory cells filled three plates apiece, CD8 naive two, and CD8 memory one. Study-wide findings and caveats: Non-shared clonotypes showed lower generation probabilities than clonotypes common to all four donors. Compared with memory subsets, naive subsets generally had larger estimated richness.

A remark on this clone: The antigen remains undetermined.

This CDR3 contains 13 residues. CDR1 is SGHNT, CDR2 YENEEA, per germline. Trimming stripped 4 bases from V and 9 bases from J, with 13 bases between. Around 200 ng DNA, tens of thousands of T cell genomes, went into each sorted-subset replicate PCR. Method: immunoSEQ multiplex PCR; TCRdb's copy keeps in-frame clones and lacks some. Here the sample spans hundreds of thousands of clones, 92% being singletons. CD8 cells regarded as naive lacked CD45RO, were positively chosen for CCR7, and omitted terminally differentiated effector memory CD45RA+ cells. The rearrangement joins TRBV11-3 to TRBJ2-1; possible D gene TRBD2, 5 bases. The sequenced material came from naive CD8+ T cells sorted from blood. The receptor's source is a man younger than 40 in good health. The CDR3 is CASSSGLFGEQFF. The DNA for the CDR3 is TGTGCCAGCAGCTCCGGACTGTTTGGTGAGCAGTTCTTC.